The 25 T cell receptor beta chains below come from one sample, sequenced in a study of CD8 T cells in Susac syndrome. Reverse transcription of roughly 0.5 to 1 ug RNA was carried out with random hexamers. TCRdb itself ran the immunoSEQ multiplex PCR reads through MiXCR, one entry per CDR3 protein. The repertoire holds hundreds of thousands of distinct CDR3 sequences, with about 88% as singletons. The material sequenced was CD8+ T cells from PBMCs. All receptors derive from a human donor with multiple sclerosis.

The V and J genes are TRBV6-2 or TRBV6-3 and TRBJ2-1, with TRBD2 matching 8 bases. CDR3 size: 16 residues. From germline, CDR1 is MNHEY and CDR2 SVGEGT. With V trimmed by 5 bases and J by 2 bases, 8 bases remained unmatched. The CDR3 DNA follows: TGTGCCAGCAGTCCAACGGGGGGGGAGGCCTACAATGAGCAGTTCTTC. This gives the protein CASSPTGGEAYNEQFF.

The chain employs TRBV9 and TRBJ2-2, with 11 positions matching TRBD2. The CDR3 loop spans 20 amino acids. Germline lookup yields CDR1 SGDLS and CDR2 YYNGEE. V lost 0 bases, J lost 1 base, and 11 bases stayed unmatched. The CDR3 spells CASSVGPTLGLAVNTGELFF. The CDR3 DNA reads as TGTGCCAGCAGCGTAGGTCCGACATTGGGACTAGCGGTGAACACCGGGGAGCTGTTTTTT.

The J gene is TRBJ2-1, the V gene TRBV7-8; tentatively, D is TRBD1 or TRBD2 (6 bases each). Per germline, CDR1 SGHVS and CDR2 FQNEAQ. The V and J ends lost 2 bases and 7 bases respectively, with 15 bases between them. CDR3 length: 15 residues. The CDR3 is CASSLRPQGGNEQFF. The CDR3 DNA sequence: TGTGCCAGCAGCTTACGCCCACAGGGAGGAAATGAGCAGTTCTTC.

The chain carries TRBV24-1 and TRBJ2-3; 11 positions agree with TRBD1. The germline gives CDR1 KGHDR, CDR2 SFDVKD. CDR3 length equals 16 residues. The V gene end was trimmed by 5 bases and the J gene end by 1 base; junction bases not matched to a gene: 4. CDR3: CATSAPGQGGTDTQYF. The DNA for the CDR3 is TGTGCCACCAGTGCTCCGGGACAGGGGGGCACAGATACGCAGTATTTT.

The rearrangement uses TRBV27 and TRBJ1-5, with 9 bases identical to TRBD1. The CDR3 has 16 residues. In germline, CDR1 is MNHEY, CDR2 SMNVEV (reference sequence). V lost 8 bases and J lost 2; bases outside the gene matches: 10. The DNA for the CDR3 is TGTGCCAGCCGAACAGGGGGCGCGGGAGGCAATCAGCCCCAGCATTTT. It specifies CASRTGGAGGNQPQHF.

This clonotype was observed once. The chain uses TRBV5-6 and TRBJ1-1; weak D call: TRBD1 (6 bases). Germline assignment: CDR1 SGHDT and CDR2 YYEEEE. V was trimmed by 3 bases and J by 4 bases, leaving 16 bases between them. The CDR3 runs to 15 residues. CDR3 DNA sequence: TGTGCCAGCAGCTCCTTCGGGGGCGCGGGCACTGAAGCTTTCTTT. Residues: CASSSFGGAGTEAFF.

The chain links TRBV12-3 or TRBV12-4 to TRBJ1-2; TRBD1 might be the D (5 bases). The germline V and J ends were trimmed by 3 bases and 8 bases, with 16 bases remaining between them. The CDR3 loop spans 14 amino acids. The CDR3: CASSLETNRLGYTF. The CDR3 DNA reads TGTGCCAGCAGTTTGGAGACTAACAGGCTCGGCTACACCTTC.

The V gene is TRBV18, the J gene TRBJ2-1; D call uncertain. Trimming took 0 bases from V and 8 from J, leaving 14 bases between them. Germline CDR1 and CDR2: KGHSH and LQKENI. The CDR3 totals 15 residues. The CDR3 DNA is TGTGCCAGCTCACCACCGAGGCTGCCGGGCGATGAGCAGTTCTTC. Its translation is CASSPPRLPGDEQFF.

In DNA form, the CDR3 reads TGCAGCAAGGGTGACTATGGCTACACCTTC. Its protein is CSKGDYGYTF. The V call is TRBV20-1, the J call TRBJ1-2; no reliable D call. The CDR3 totals 10 residues. Germline V gene data show CDR1 as DFQATT and CDR2 as SNEGSKA (reference sequence).

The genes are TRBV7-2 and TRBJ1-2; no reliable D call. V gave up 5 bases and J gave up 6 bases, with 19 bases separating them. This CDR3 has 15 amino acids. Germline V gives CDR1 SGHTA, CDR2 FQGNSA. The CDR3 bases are TGTGCCAGCAGCCAACCCGTGGGAGGAGATAATGGCTACACCTTC. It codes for CASSQPVGGDNGYTF.

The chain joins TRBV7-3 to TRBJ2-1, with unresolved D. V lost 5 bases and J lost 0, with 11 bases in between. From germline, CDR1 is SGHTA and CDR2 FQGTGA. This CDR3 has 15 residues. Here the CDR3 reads CASSQDGDSYNEQFF. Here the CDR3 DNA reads TGTGCCAGCAGCCAAGACGGTGACTCCTACAATGAGCAGTTCTTC.

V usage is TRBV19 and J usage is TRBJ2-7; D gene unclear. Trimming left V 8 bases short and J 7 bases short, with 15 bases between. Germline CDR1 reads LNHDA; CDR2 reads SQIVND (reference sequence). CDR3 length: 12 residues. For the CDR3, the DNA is TGTGCCAGTGGACCGTACCTTGGGGAGCAGTACTTC. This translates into CASGPYLGEQYF.

The DNA for the CDR3 is TGTGCCAGCAGCCCGTGGGACATGCGAACCTACGAGCAGTACTTC. Its protein product is CASSPWDMRTYEQYF. The chain uses TRBV9 and TRBJ2-7; a possible D gene is TRBD1 (6 bases). CDR1 is SGDLS, CDR2 YYNGEE, per germline. V gave up 4 bases and J gave up 2 bases, with 16 bases separating them. The CDR3 contains 15 residues.

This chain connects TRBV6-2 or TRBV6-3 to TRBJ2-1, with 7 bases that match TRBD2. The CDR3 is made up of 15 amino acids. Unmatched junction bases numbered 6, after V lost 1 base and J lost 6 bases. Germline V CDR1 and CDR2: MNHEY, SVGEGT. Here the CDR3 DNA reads TGTGCCAGCAGTTACTATGCGGGAGTTCGCAATGAGCAGTTCTTC. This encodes CASSYYAGVRNEQFF.

This CDR3 reads CASSQSGTGFYEQYF. CDR3 nucleotide sequence: TGTGCCAGCAGCCAATCGGGGACAGGGTTCTACGAGCAGTACTTC. The rearrangement joins TRBV16 to TRBJ2-7, with TRBD1 matching 9 bases. The CDR3 is 15 residues long. The trim removed 0 bases at V and 3 bases at J, leaving 3 bases unmatched. Per germline, CDR1 KGHSY and CDR2 FQNENV. The full variable domain, with the rest looked up from reference TRBV16 and TRBJ2-7, is GEEVAQTPKHLVRGEGQKAKLYCAPIKGHSYVFWYQQVLKNEFKFLISFQNENVFDETGMPKERFSAKCLPNSPCSLEIQATKLEDSAVYFCASSQSGTGFYEQYFGPGTRLTVT.

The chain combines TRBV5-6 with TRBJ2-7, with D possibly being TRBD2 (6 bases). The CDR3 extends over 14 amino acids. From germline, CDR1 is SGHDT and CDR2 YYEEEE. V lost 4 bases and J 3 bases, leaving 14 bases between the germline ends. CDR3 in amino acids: CASSMGGLHYEQYF. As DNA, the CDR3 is TGTGCCAGCAGCATGGGGGGACTTCACTACGAGCAGTACTTC.

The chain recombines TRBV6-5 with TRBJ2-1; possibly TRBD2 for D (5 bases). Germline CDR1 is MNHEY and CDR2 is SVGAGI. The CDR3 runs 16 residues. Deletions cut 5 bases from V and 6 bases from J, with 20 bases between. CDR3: CASSPSVGENPNEQFF. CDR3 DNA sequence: TGTGCCAGCAGTCCCTCGGTGGGAGAGAACCCCAATGAGCAGTTCTTC.

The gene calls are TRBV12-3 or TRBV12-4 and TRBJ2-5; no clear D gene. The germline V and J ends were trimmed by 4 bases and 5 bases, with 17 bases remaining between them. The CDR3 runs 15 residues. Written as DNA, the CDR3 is TGTGCCAGCAGTTCCGCCCGGCCCGTCGGGGAGACCCAGTACTTC. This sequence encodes CASSSARPVGETQYF.

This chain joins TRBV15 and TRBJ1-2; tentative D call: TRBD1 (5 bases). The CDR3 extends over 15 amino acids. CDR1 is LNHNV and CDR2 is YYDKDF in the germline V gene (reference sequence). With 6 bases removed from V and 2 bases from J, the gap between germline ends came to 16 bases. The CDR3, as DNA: TGTGCCACCAGGGGAGGCGACGACAGCAACTATGGCTACACCTTC. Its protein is CATRGGDDSNYGYTF. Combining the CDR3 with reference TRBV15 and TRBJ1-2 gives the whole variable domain DAMVIQNPRYQVTQFGKPVTLSCSQTLNHNVMYWYQQKSSQAPKLLFHYYDKDFNNEADTPDNFQSRRPNTSFCFLDIRSPGLGDTAMYLCATRGGDDSNYGYTFGSGTRLTVV.

The CDR3 loop is CASSLVTSGDEQYF. The CDR3 DNA reads TGTGCCAGCAGCTTAGTTACTAGCGGGGACGAGCAGTACTTC. The genes are TRBV7-2 and TRBJ2-7; 10 bases map to TRBD2. Germline loops: CDR1 SGHTA, CDR2 FQGNSA. The CDR3 extends over 14 amino acids. V shed 1 base and J 5 bases; nucleotides not matched to a gene: 2.

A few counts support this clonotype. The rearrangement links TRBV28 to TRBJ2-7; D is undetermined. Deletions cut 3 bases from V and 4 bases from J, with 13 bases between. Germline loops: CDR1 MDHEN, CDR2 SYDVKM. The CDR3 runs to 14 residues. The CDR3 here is CASSFTPDGYEQYF. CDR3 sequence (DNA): TGTGCCAGCAGTTTCACCCCAGACGGTTACGAGCAGTACTTC. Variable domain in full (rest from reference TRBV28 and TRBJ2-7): DVKVTQSSRYLVKRTGEKVFLECVQDMDHENMFWYRQDPGLGLRLIYFSYDVKMKEKGDIPEGYSVSREKKERFSLILESASTNQTSMYLCASSFTPDGYEQYFGPGTRLTVT.

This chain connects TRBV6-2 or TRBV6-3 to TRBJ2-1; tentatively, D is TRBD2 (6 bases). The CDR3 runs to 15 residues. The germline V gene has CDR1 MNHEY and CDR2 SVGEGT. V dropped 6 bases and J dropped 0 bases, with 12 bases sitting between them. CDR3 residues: CASRDRDSSYNEQFF. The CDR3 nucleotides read TGTGCCAGCAGGGACCGGGACTCCTCCTACAATGAGCAGTTCTTC.

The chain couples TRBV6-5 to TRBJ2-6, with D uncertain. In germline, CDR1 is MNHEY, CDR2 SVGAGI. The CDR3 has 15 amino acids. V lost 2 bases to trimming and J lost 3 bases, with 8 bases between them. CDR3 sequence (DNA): TGTGCCAGCAGTTACGGGGAAGATGGGGCCAACGTCCTGACTTTC. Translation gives CASSYGEDGANVLTF.

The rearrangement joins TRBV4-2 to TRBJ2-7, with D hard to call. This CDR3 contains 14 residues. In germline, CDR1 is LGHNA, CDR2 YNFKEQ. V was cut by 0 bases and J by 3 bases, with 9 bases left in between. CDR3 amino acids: CASSQDRAHYEQYF. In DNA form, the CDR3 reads TGTGCCAGCAGCCAAGATCGAGCCCACTACGAGCAGTACTTC.

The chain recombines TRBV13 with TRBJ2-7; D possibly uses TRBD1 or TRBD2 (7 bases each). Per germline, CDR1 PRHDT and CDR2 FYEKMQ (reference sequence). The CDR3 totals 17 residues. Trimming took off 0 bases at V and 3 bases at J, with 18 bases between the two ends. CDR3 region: CASSLGQGEGAVYEQYF. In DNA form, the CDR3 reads TGTGCCAGCAGCTTAGGACAAGGGGAGGGGGCTGTCTACGAGCAGTACTTC.